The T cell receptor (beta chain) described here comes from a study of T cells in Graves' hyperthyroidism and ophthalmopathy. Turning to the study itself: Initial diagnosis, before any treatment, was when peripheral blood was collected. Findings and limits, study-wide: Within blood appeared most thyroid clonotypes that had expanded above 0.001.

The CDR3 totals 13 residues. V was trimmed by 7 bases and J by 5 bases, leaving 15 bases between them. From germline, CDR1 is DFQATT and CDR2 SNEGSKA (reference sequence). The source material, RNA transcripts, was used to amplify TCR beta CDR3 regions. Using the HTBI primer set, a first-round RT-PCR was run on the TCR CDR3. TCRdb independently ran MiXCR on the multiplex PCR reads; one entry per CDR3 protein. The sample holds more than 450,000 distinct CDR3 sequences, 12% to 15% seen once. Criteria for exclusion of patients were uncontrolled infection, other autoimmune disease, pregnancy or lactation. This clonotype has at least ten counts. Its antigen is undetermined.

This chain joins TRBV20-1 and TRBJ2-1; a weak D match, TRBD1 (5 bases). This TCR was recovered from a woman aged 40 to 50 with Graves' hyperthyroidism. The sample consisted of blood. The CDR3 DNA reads TGCAGTGGGACACAACCTCCGAACAATGAGCAGTTCTTC. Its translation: CSGTQPPNNEQFF.